The 20 T cell receptor beta chains below were found in one sample sequenced in a study of T-cell reconstitution after alpha-beta-depleted transplantation in children. It was with unique molecular identifiers that the TCRbeta library was prepared. TCRdb independently ran MiXCR on the PCR reads; one entry per CDR3 protein. The sample includes roughly 300,000 distinct CDR3 sequences, 10% of them seen just once. The specimen comprised PBMCs from the stem cell graft donor, sampled from the stem cell graft. The receptors stem from a human donor who donated a stem cell graft to a child with acute lymphoblastic leukemia.

This clonotype was picked up a small number of times. The rearrangement links TRBV7-8 to TRBJ2-5; D may match TRBD1 or TRBD2 (6 bases each). Germline V gene sequence: CDR1 SGHVS, CDR2 FQNEAQ. The V end lost 1 base, the J end lost 9 bases, and 24 bases lay between the germline ends. The CDR3 has 17 residues. The CDR3 sequence is CASSLVSGQGLRGAQYF. In DNA, the CDR3 is TGTGCCAGCAGCTTAGTTTCGGGACAAGGACTTAGGGGGGCCCAGTACTTC.

At least ten counts were recorded for this clonotype. CDR3 sequence (DNA): TGCGCCAGCAGCCAAGAGGGACAGGGCGTGAGCAATGAGCAGTTCTTC. Translation gives CASSQEGQGVSNEQFF. The chain combines TRBV4-1 with TRBJ2-1; 9 positions agree with TRBD1. Per germline, CDR1 MGHRA and CDR2 YSYEKL. The CDR3 sequence is 16 residues long. J lost 6 bases, V lost 0 bases, and 6 bases had no gene match.

The rearrangement links TRBV7-6 to TRBJ1-2; maybe TRBD1 (5 bases). V shed 4 bases and J shed 6 bases, with 15 bases lying between them. This CDR3 region has 14 residues. Germline CDR1 is SGHVS and CDR2 is FNYEAQ. Here the CDR3 DNA reads TGTGCCAGCAGCTCCCTTGGGGGGGGGAATGGCTACACCTTC. This gives the protein CASSSLGGGNGYTF.

In this sample, this clonotype turned up a few times. The chain links TRBV29-1 to TRBJ2-3; 9 nucleotides align to TRBD1. The CDR3 has 13 residues. From germline, CDR1 is SQVTM and CDR2 ANQGSEA. V shed 6 bases and J 7 bases; nucleotides not matched to a gene: 8. The chain's CDR3 is CSVETGGEYTQYF. Written as DNA, the CDR3 is TGCAGCGTCGAGACAGGGGGGGAATATACGCAGTATTTT.

This clonotype was seen only a few times. J is TRBJ2-3 and V is TRBV7-9, with D possibly matching TRBD1 (6 bases). V was cut by 1 base and J by 5 bases, with 13 bases left in between. Per germline, CDR1 SEHNR and CDR2 FQNEAQ (reference sequence). The CDR3 has 15 amino acids. The CDR3 loop reads CASSLVGQRLDTQYF. Written as DNA, the CDR3 is TGTGCCAGCAGCTTAGTGGGACAACGGCTAGATACGCAGTATTTT.

This clonotype has at least ten counts. V and J are TRBV27 and TRBJ2-7; TRBD2 matches 11 bases. J lost 2 bases, V lost 5 bases, and 8 bases had no gene match. CDR1 MNHEY and CDR2 SMNVEV come from the germline V gene (reference sequence). The CDR3 loop spans 16 amino acids. This CDR3 is CASSPGTSGVTYEQYF. DNA of the CDR3: TGTGCCAGCAGTCCGGGGACTAGCGGTGTAACCTACGAGCAGTACTTC.

The V and J genes are TRBV30 and TRBJ2-1, with D unresolved. The CDR3 loop spans 11 amino acids. Trimming removed 5 bases from V and 6 bases from J, with 8 bases in between. The germline V gene has CDR1 GTSNPN and CDR2 SVGIG (reference sequence). This CDR3 reads CAWARGNEQFF. CDR3 sequence (DNA): TGTGCCTGGGCTAGAGGCAATGAGCAGTTCTTC.

The chain uses TRBV20-1 and TRBJ2-7, with a weak D call TRBD1 (5 bases). Trimming took 5 bases from V and 2 from J, leaving 13 bases between them. From germline, CDR1 is DFQATT and CDR2 SNEGSKA (reference sequence). The CDR3 loop spans 13 amino acids. CDR3 nucleotides: TGCAGTGCTGGGGCAGTTTTCCCCTACGAGCAGTACTTC. It specifies CSAGAVFPYEQYF.

This clonotype was counted once. V is TRBV7-9 and J is TRBJ2-5; 10 bases align to TRBD1. Germline loops: CDR1 SEHNR, CDR2 FQNEAQ (reference sequence). The length of the CDR3 is 17 residues. Losses at the gene ends were 2 bases for V and 1 base for J; bases not matched to a gene: 7. The CDR3 bases are TGTGCCAGCAGCTTACTTCCGGGACAGGGGCTCCAAGAGACCCAGTACTTC. This gives the protein CASSLLPGQGLQETQYF.

This clonotype appeared a few times. The chain uses TRBV5-1 and TRBJ2-7, with TRBD1 matching over 11 bases. CDR3 length equals 14 residues. Losses at the gene ends were 7 bases for V and 6 bases for J; bases not matched to a gene: 9. Germline V CDR1 and CDR2: SGHRS, YFSETQ. CDR3 amino acids: CASPPDRGRREQYF. CDR3 DNA sequence: TGCGCCAGCCCCCCGGACAGGGGGCGTCGCGAGCAGTACTTC.

The chain links TRBV20-1 to TRBJ1-6; unclear D gene. The germline gives CDR1 DFQATT, CDR2 SNEGSKA (reference sequence). The CDR3 sequence is 14 residues long. V was pared by 4 bases and J by 7 bases, with 14 bases between. The CDR3 sequence: CSATSEGPNSPLHF. CDR3 bases: TGCAGTGCTACCTCGGAGGGCCCGAATTCACCCCTCCACTTT.

The chain combines TRBV6-5 with TRBJ1-2; D ambiguous. V gave up 2 bases and J gave up 3 bases, with 13 bases separating them. From germline, CDR1 is MNHEY and CDR2 SVGAGI. The CDR3 runs to 15 residues. The CDR3 loop is CASSYVATADYGYTF. The CDR3 DNA is TGTGCCAGCAGTTACGTGGCGACTGCGGACTATGGCTACACCTTC.

The sample holds a few counts of this clonotype. The chain links TRBV11-2 to TRBJ2-2; no firm D call. CDR1 SGHAT and CDR2 FQNNGV come from the germline V gene. V was trimmed by 2 bases and J by 9 bases, leaving 4 bases between them. This CDR3 is built from 11 residues. The CDR3 coding sequence is TGTGCCAGCAGCTTAAACAGGGAGCTGTTTTTT. It is translated as CASSLNRELFF.

The chain combines TRBV4-2 with TRBJ1-6, with a possible D match to TRBD1 (5 bases). The CDR3 is made up of 21 amino acids. Trimming removed 1 base from V and 0 bases from J, with 22 bases in between. Germline V CDR1 and CDR2: LGHNA, YNFKEQ. The CDR3 loop is CASSQVESRRGPSSYNSPLHF. CDR3 DNA: TGTGCCAGCAGCCAAGTCGAGTCAAGGAGGGGTCCCTCCTCCTATAATTCACCCCTCCACTTT.

The V and J genes are TRBV30 and TRBJ2-2; the D is unclear. The CDR3 sequence is 13 residues long. Trimming removed 4 bases from V and 6 bases from J, with 12 bases in between. Germline loops: CDR1 GTSNPN, CDR2 SVGIG (reference sequence). The CDR3 loop reads CAWTPRSPGELFF. CDR3 DNA: TGTGCCTGGACCCCCCGGTCTCCCGGGGAGCTGTTTTTT.

The CDR3 DNA reads as TGTGCCAGCAGCTCGCGGGGCATGAACAATGAGCAGTTCTTC. Its translation is CASSSRGMNNEQFF. V is TRBV7-9 and J is TRBJ2-1, with D maybe TRBD2 (6 bases). Trimming pared 4 bases from V and 5 bases from J, leaving 12 bases between. The CDR3 totals 14 residues. Germline CDR1 reads SEHNR; CDR2 reads FQNEAQ (reference sequence).

J is TRBJ1-1 and V is TRBV10-3; TRBD1 matches at 7 bases. Per the germline V gene, CDR1 is ENHRY and CDR2 is SYGVKD. The CDR3 is made up of 14 amino acids. J lost 5 bases, V lost 4 bases, and 7 bases had no gene match. The CDR3 protein is CAISVEGASTEAFF. CDR3 nucleotide sequence: TGTGCCATCAGTGTGGAGGGGGCAAGTACTGAAGCTTTCTTT.

This clonotype was counted many times. The chain joins TRBV27 to TRBJ2-1; the match to TRBD2 covers 8 bases. The CDR3 spans 15 residues. The trim removed 5 bases at V and 7 bases at J, leaving 10 bases unmatched. Germline assignment: CDR1 MNHEY and CDR2 SMNVEV (reference sequence). CDR3 nucleotide sequence: TGTGCCAGCAGTGCCGGGACGGGAGGGCCTAATGAGCAGTTCTTC. Its protein product is CASSAGTGGPNEQFF.

This clonotype has only a few counts. V and J are TRBV20-1 and TRBJ1-1; 8 nucleotides agree with TRBD1. The J segment lost 1 base and the V segment lost 5 bases, leaving 12 bases of the junction unmatched. Germline CDR1 and CDR2: DFQATT and SNEGSKA (reference sequence). The CDR3 loop spans 16 amino acids. Here the CDR3 reads CSASGTGAVRNTEAFF. The CDR3 DNA is TGCAGTGCTTCCGGGACAGGAGCAGTTAGGAACACTGAAGCTTTCTTT.

This clonotype was recorded a few times. The genes are TRBV21-1 and TRBJ1-3; TRBD1 was called by the table and not checked on the DNA. TRBV21-1 is labeled a pseudogene. This CDR3 contains 19 residues. The CDR3 DNA follows: TGTGCCAGCAGCTCTACCGACAGGGGGTCGCTGTCCTCTGGAAACACCATATATTTT. Encoded protein: CASSSTDRGSLSSGNTIYF.